The subject of this entry is one TCR beta chain. This CDR3 comprises 23 residues. V dropped 3 bases and J dropped 4; count of bases not matched to a gene: 32. Germline V gene sequence: CDR1 SGHRS, CDR2 YFSETQ. Repertoires were generated with immunoSEQ multiplex PCR, while TCRdb's copy carries only in-frame clones and drops some. Of 55,000 to 75,000 clones listed, nearly 95% are singletons. This sample is part of a study of shared T cell receptors in the human thymus. The sequencing sample was made of thymocytes. The chain recombines TRBV5-1 with TRBJ1-2, with TRBD1 identical over 8 bases. The receptor comes from a human donor. CDR3 DNA: TGCGCCAGCAGCTCACATCCCCCCTTAACAGGGGGGAAAGAAGGTAGGGTCGGCTATGGCTACACCTTC. Amino acids: CASSSHPPLTGGKEGRVGYGYTF.